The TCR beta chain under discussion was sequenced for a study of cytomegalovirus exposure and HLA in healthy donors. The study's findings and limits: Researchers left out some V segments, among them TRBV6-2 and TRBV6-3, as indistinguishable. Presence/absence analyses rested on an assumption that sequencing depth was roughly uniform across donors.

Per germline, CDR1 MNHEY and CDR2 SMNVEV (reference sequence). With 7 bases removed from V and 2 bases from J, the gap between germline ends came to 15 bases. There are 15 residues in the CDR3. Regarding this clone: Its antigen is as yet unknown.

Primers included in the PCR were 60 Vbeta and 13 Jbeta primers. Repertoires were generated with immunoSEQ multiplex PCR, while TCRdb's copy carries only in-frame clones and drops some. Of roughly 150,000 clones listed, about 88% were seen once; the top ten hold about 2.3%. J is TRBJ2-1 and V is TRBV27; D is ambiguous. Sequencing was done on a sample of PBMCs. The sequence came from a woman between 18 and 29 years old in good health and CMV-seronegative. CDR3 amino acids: CASMILGHPYNEQFF. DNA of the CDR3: TGTGCCAGCATGATATTGGGCCATCCCTACAATGAGCAGTTCTTC.